Shown below are 19 T cell receptor beta chains from a single sample sequenced in a study of cytomegalovirus exposure and HLA in healthy donors (TCRdb year 2017). The library was generated by the immunoSEQ multiplex PCR assay. For the multiplex PCR, a mixture combining 60 forward primers for TCR Vbeta segments and 13 reverse primers for TCR Jbeta segments was used. Imported from immuneACCESS, the table was reduced by TCRdb to in-frame sequences with V and J called. These copies leave out some clones; in studies compared against another copy, an unresolved V gene accounts for under half, and the cause of the remainder is not known. The sample table holds 100,000 or so clones, of which roughly three quarters were seen once. Roughly 3.2% of the sample is taken by the ten largest. Sample: PBMCs. All receptors come from a man aged 25 to 40 in good health and CMV-seronegative.

The chain links TRBV5-1 to TRBJ2-2; no clear D. V was pared by 4 bases and J by 5 bases, with 12 bases between. The germline gives CDR1 SGHRS, CDR2 YFSETQ. The CDR3 sequence is 14 residues long. DNA for the CDR3: TGCGCCAGCAGCCCCCGCTTCGGTACCGGGGAGCTGTTTTTT. Amino acids: CASSPRFGTGELFF.

The rearrangement uses TRBV5-1 and TRBJ2-1; TRBD2 matches at 9 bases. CDR3 length equals 15 residues. In germline, CDR1 is SGHRS, CDR2 YFSETQ. The J segment lost 7 bases and the V segment lost 3 bases, leaving 8 bases of the junction unmatched. The CDR3 reads CASSYLAGEMNEQFF. The DNA of the CDR3 is TGCGCCAGCAGCTACTTAGCGGGAGAGATGAATGAGCAGTTCTTC.

Only a few counts were recorded for this clone. V and J are TRBV7-9 and TRBJ2-2; 7 nucleotides agree with TRBD2. The V gene end was trimmed by 1 base and the J gene end by 1 base; junction bases not matched to a gene: 6. Germline values: CDR1 SEHNR, CDR2 FQNEAQ (reference sequence). There are 17 residues in the CDR3. The CDR3 DNA reads as TGTGCCAGCAGCTTAGGGTTTGCGGGAGTGAACACCGGGGAGCTGTTTTTT. This encodes CASSLGFAGVNTGELFF.

DNA for the CDR3: TGTGCCAGTAGTCCTCGGGACAGCTCCTACGAGCAGTACTTC. Translation gives CASSPRDSSYEQYF. This chain uses TRBV19 with TRBJ2-7, with 7 bases matching TRBD1. The CDR3 runs to 14 residues. V shed 5 bases, J shed 0 bases, and the junction held 4 bases outside the gene matches. Germline V gene lookup returns CDR1 LNHDA and CDR2 SQIVND (reference sequence).

Concerning this clone itself: The junction does not match germline at one end; this may be a read error. The chain links TRBV7-9 to TRBJ2-7, with no clear D. CDR3 length: 12 amino acids. Germline lookup yields CDR1 SEHNR and CDR2 FQNEAQ (reference sequence). The CDR3 region is CSSSASSYEQYF. The CDR3 DNA is TGTTCCAGCAGCGCCAGCTCCTACGAGCAGTACTTC.

The chain combines TRBV30 with TRBJ1-4; D possibly corresponds to TRBD1 (6 bases). Germline lookup yields CDR1 GTSNPN and CDR2 SVGIG (reference sequence). Deletions cut 5 bases from V and 8 bases from J, with 18 bases between. The CDR3 is 14 amino acids. CDR3 in amino acids: CAWGTQGGGEKLFF. The CDR3 coding sequence is TGTGCCTGGGGGACACAGGGTGGTGGAGAAAAACTGTTTTTT.

The chain has TRBV15 and TRBJ2-7; the match to TRBD2 covers 7 bases. V gave up 0 bases and J gave up 4 bases; unmatched junction bases: 6. The CDR3 is made up of 15 amino acids. CDR1 is LNHNV, CDR2 YYDKDF, per germline (reference sequence). CDR3 in DNA: TGTGCCACCAGCAGAGAGAGCGCGGGAGAATACGAGCAGTACTTC. Amino acids: CATSRESAGEYEQYF.

The chain recombines TRBV29-1 with TRBJ2-7, with D possibly matching TRBD1 (5 bases). The germline V gene encodes CDR1 SQVTM and CDR2 ANQGSEA. Trimming left V 4 bases short and J 1 base short, with 8 bases between. The CDR3 length is 12 residues. The CDR3 coding sequence is TGCAGCGTTGTTCAGGGTTCCTACGAGCAGTACTTC. This translates into CSVVQGSYEQYF.

This chain uses TRBV28 with TRBJ1-2, with D possibly being TRBD1 (6 bases). This CDR3 is 14 amino acids long. Germline CDR1 and CDR2: MDHEN and SYDVKM. Trimming stripped 6 bases from V and 8 bases from J, with 19 bases between. CDR3 in DNA: TGTGCCAGCAGCATTCTAGGGGGGGGTGGAGGCTACACCTTC. It specifies CASSILGGGGGYTF.

The V call is TRBV5-1, the J call TRBJ2-2; D possibly corresponds to TRBD1 (5 bases). The CDR3 is 14 amino acids. V lost 5 bases and J lost 1, with 9 bases in between. Germline assignment: CDR1 SGHRS and CDR2 YFSETQ. The CDR3 sequence is CASRTTVNTGELFF. The CDR3 nucleotides are TGCGCCAGCAGGACGACAGTGAACACCGGGGAGCTGTTTTTT.

The chain has TRBV7-9 and TRBJ2-7; D possibly corresponds to TRBD1 (5 bases). Germline loops: CDR1 SEHNR, CDR2 FQNEAQ (reference sequence). CDR3 size: 14 residues. Trimming left V 2 bases short and J 0 bases short, with 8 bases between. Here the CDR3 reads CASSLQQVSYEQYF. The CDR3 DNA is TGTGCCAGCAGCTTACAACAGGTCTCCTACGAGCAGTACTTC.

The chain employs TRBV5-8 and TRBJ1-3; D is perhaps TRBD1 (6 bases). The germline V gene has CDR1 SGHTS and CDR2 YDEGEE. Trimming pared 0 bases from V and 7 bases from J, leaving 14 bases between. The length of the CDR3 is 15 residues. CDR3 amino acids: CASSLDTSTGNTIYF. CDR3 DNA: TGTGCCAGCAGCTTGGACACCTCAACAGGGAACACCATATATTTT.

The chain employs TRBV5-1 and TRBJ2-3, with 8 positions matching TRBD1. The CDR3 contains 14 residues. V lost 2 bases, J lost 5 bases, and 4 bases stayed unmatched. From germline, CDR1 is SGHRS and CDR2 YFSETQ. The CDR3 reads CASSLTDRGDTQYF. The CDR3, as DNA: TGCGCCAGCAGCTTAACCGACAGGGGAGATACGCAGTATTTT. The full variable domain, completed using reference TRBV5-1 and TRBJ2-3, is KAGVTQTPRYLIKTRGQQVTLSCSPISGHRSVSWYQQTPGQGLQFLFEYFSETQRNKGNFPGRFSGRQFSNSRSEMNVSTLELGDSALYLCASSLTDRGDTQYFGPGTRLTVL.

V gene TRBV6-1 combines with J gene TRBJ2-7; the match to TRBD2 covers 14 bases. CDR1 and CDR2 (germline): MNHNS, SASEGT. The V and J ends lost 5 bases and 10 bases, in that order; junction bases with no gene match: 4. There are 13 residues in the CDR3. The CDR3 bases are TGTGCCAGCAGTATTGGACTAGCGGGAGGACAGTACTTC. It translates to CASSIGLAGGQYF.

This clone has a single count. The CDR3 protein is CASTTIGEAFF. The CDR3 nucleotides read TGTGCCAGCACGACTATAGGTGAAGCTTTCTTT. The chain employs TRBV28 and TRBJ1-1; D unresolved. The germline V and J ends were trimmed by 7 bases and 7 bases, with 10 bases remaining between them. This CDR3 spans 11 amino acids. The V gene's germline CDR1 is MDHEN and CDR2 SYDVKM.

This clone appeared a few times. The gene calls are TRBV5-5 and TRBJ1-3, with a weak D call TRBD1 (5 bases). The CDR3 totals 16 residues. V lost 4 bases to trimming and J lost 4 bases, with 18 bases between them. Germline CDR1 is SGHKS and CDR2 is YYEKEE (reference sequence). CDR3 sequence reads: CASSPPGGRSGNTIYF. The CDR3 coding sequence is TGTGCCAGCAGCCCACCGGGGGGTAGATCAGGAAACACCATATATTTT.

The V call is TRBV30, the J call TRBJ1-5, with no clear D. V gave up 5 bases and J gave up 3 bases, with 11 bases separating them. The CDR3 extends over 13 amino acids. The germline V gene has CDR1 GTSNPN and CDR2 SVGIG (reference sequence). The CDR3 nucleotides are TGTGCCTGGTCCCCGGGGAACAATCAGCCCCAGCATTTT. This translates into CAWSPGNNQPQHF.

This chain links TRBV11-3 with TRBJ1-1; a weak D match, TRBD1 (6 bases). The CDR3 sequence is 14 residues long. V gave up 4 bases and J gave up 2 bases, with 11 bases separating them. Germline CDR1 reads SGHNT; CDR2 reads YENEEA. The CDR3 sequence is CASSSGHPNTEAFF. DNA of the CDR3: TGTGCCAGCAGCTCGGGACACCCTAACACTGAAGCTTTCTTT.

The rearrangement uses TRBV11-2 and TRBJ2-7; 8 bases agree with TRBD1. The V segment lost 3 bases and the J segment 5 bases; nucleotides outside the gene matches: 3. The CDR3 loop spans 13 amino acids. Per germline, CDR1 SGHAT and CDR2 FQNNGV. The CDR3 region has the DNA TGTGCCAGCAGCTTCGAGACAGGGGACGAGCAGTACTTC. Residues: CASSFETGDEQYF.